These 6 T cell receptor beta chains share one sample of origin, sequenced in a study of CD8+ T cells in alopecia areata. The authors extracted RNA and reverse transcribed it into cDNA as the sequencing template. Produced via immunoSEQ multiplex PCR; TCRdb's table is partial and in-frame only. The sample contains fewer than 250,000 clones, over 55% of which appear only once. Treatment indicated: oral pan-JAK inhibitor, 5-10 mg twice daily. This material consisted of CD4+ T cells sorted from blood, taken at week 24, from a patient treated with tofacitinib. The receptors shown here come from a human donor with alopecia areata.

This rearrangement joins TRBV5-1 to TRBJ1-2; TRBD1 aligns across 9 bases. CDR1 is SGHRS and CDR2 is YFSETQ in the germline V gene. The CDR3 is 12 residues long. The ends lost 6 bases at V and 5 bases at J; junction bases unmatched: 2. The CDR3, as DNA: TGCGCCAGCATGGGACAGGGTTATGGCTACACCTTC. Its translation is CASMGQGYGYTF.

This clone was recorded once. The gene calls are TRBV9 and TRBJ1-4; a weak D match, TRBD1 (5 bases). Germline V gives CDR1 SGDLS, CDR2 YYNGEE. V lost 3 bases, J lost 4 bases, and 13 bases lay in between. The CDR3 has 15 amino acids. The CDR3 coding sequence is TGTGCCAGCAGCGGCTTAGGGACCGGTAATGAAAAACTGTTTTTT. It specifies CASSGLGTGNEKLFF.

This chain connects TRBV29-1 to TRBJ2-7; TRBD1 or TRBD2 may be the D gene (5 bases each). The V and J ends lost 7 bases and 4 bases respectively, with 17 bases between them. The CDR3 runs 13 residues. The germline gives CDR1 SQVTM, CDR2 ANQGSEA. The CDR3 reads CSAQGTGDYEQYF. CDR3 DNA sequence: TGCAGCGCCCAAGGGACCGGGGATTACGAGCAGTACTTC.

This clone came up a few times. The rearrangement joins TRBV19 to TRBJ1-5; D unclear. V was clipped by 8 bases and J by 1 base, with 12 bases between them. The CDR3 consists of 14 residues. Per the germline V gene, CDR1 is LNHDA and CDR2 is SQIVND (reference sequence). CDR3: CASQVGQSNQPQHF. In DNA, the CDR3 is TGTGCCAGTCAAGTAGGGCAGAGCAATCAGCCCCAGCATTTT.

V usage is TRBV29-1 and J usage is TRBJ1-1, with a weak D call TRBD1 (6 bases). The CDR3 has 14 residues. CDR1 and CDR2 (germline): SQVTM, ANQGSEA. Trimming took off 1 base at V and 1 base at J, with 10 bases between the two ends. The CDR3 sequence: CSVEVQGRNTEAFF. In DNA, the CDR3 is TGCAGCGTTGAAGTGCAGGGGAGGAACACTGAAGCTTTCTTT.

This clone has only a few counts. The chain joins TRBV11-2 to TRBJ1-1; D call uncertain. V was trimmed by 1 base and J by 2 bases, leaving 8 bases between them. The CDR3 runs 14 residues. In germline, CDR1 is SGHAT, CDR2 FQNNGV. CDR3 nucleotides: TGTGCCAGCAGCTTAGTACTGGGTAACACTGAAGCTTTCTTT. Translating it yields CASSLVLGNTEAFF.